Following are 22 T cell receptor beta chains from one sample sequenced in a study of T cell repertoires in cytomegalovirus infection. What these receptors recognize is not known. MiXCR, applied by TCRdb to the reads, yields one record per CDR3 protein. This table has 95,000 to 150,000 distinct CDR3 sequences, 32% appearing once. Sequenced material: CD8+ T cells from cultured PBMCs, taken from culture after CMV antigen stimulation. Receptor source: a human donor in good health (CMV status not recorded). Some clones in this sample may be carry-over from other donors' samples.

This chain links TRBV7-6 with TRBJ2-7, with D uncertain. V was shortened by 5 bases and J by 7 bases, with 9 bases between the two germline ends. In germline, CDR1 is SGHVS, CDR2 FNYEAQ. The CDR3 extends over 11 amino acids. CDR3 DNA: TGTGCCAGCAGCCGGACCATAGAGCAGTACTTC. It codes for CASSRTIEQYF.

In DNA, the CDR3 is TGCGCCAGCAGCCAAAAACCCAACCCCGGGACAGGGGCCACCGGGGAGCTGTTTTTT. Encoded protein: CASSQKPNPGTGATGELFF. This sequence joins TRBV4-3 and TRBJ2-2; 10 nucleotides agree with TRBD1. In germline, CDR1 is LGHNA, CDR2 YSLEER. This CDR3 contains 19 residues. V shed 2 bases and J 4 bases; nucleotides not matched to a gene: 13.

The chain joins TRBV11-2 to TRBJ2-1, with TRBD2 matching over 11 bases. The CDR3 length is 16 residues. In germline, CDR1 is SGHAT, CDR2 FQNNGV. Trimming removed 1 base from V and 14 bases from J; junction bases left unmatched: 13. As DNA, the CDR3 is TGTGCCAGCAGCTTAGGGGTTATTAGCGGGGGGGCAGGCGAGTTCTTC. Protein sequence: CASSLGVISGGAGEFF.

The chain carries TRBV12-3 or TRBV12-4 and TRBJ2-5, with D possibly being TRBD2 (5 bases). V lost 3 bases and J 0 bases, leaving 17 bases between the germline ends. The CDR3 loop spans 17 amino acids. CDR3 nucleotides: TGTGCCAGCAGTTTCCGGAGGTCGACCCTGTACCAAGAGACCCAGTACTTC. Translation gives CASSFRRSTLYQETQYF.

This clonotype was seen repeatedly, ten times or more. The chain joins TRBV19 to TRBJ1-1; D unresolved. The CDR3 is 11 amino acids. V was pared by 1 base and J by 7 bases, with 4 bases between. CDR1 LNHDA and CDR2 SQIVND come from the germline V gene (reference sequence). In DNA, the CDR3 is TGTGCCAGTAGTATAGGGGTTGAAGCTTTCTTT. Its protein is CASSIGVEAFF. Full variable domain (remainder filled in from reference TRBV19 and TRBJ1-1): DGGITQSPKYLFRKEGQNVTLSCEQNLNHDAMYWYRQDPGQGLRLIYYSQIVNDFQKGDIAEGYSVSREKKESFPLTVTSAQKNPTAFYLCASSIGVEAFFGQGTRLTVV.

The rearrangement links TRBV7-6 to TRBJ1-3, with TRBD1 matching 9 bases. This CDR3 comprises 17 residues. V shed 1 base and J 4 bases; nucleotides not matched to a gene: 8. Germline CDR1 reads SGHVS; CDR2 reads FNYEAQ. For the CDR3, the DNA is TGTGCCAGCAGCTTAGATTCGACAGGGGGGAGCGGAAACACCATATATTTT. Protein: CASSLDSTGGSGNTIYF. The entire variable domain, with the rest obtained from reference TRBV7-6 and TRBJ1-3, is as follows: GAGVSQSPRYKVTKRGQDVALRCDPISGHVSLYWYRQALGQGPEFLTYFNYEAQQDKSGLPNDRFSAERPEGSISTLTIQRTEQRDSAMYRCASSLDSTGGSGNTIYFGEGSWLTVV.

A note on this clonotype: A junction boundary mismatches the germline segment, possibly from a read error. The chain recombines TRBV7-8 with TRBJ2-7; possible D gene TRBD2, 6 bases. Germline CDR1 and CDR2: SGHVS and FQNEAQ. This CDR3 contains 13 residues. CDR3 residues: CASSLWRGGNDLF. CDR3 DNA: TGTGCCAGCAGCTTATGGCGGGGTGGGAACGACCTCTTC.

The chain has TRBV7-8 and TRBJ2-1, with TRBD1 as a possible D gene (6 bases). Germline V gene data show CDR1 as SGHVS and CDR2 as FQNEAQ. Between the trimmed V and J ends, which lost 5 bases and 6 bases, there was a span of 11 bases. The CDR3 is 13 residues long. In DNA, the CDR3 is TGTGCCAGCAGCCTCGACAGGACCAATGAGCAGTTCTTC. It codes for CASSLDRTNEQFF.

V and J are TRBV27 and TRBJ2-7, with a weak D call TRBD1 (6 bases). Trimming took 2 bases from V and 1 from J, leaving 12 bases between them. Germline CDR1 reads MNHEY; CDR2 reads SMNVEV (reference sequence). CDR3 size: 15 residues. The CDR3 protein is CASSLATGMSYEQYF. In nucleotides, the CDR3 is TGTGCCAGCAGTTTAGCTACAGGGATGTCCTACGAGCAGTACTTC.

The V and J genes are TRBV12-3 or TRBV12-4 and TRBJ1-5; 7 bases map to TRBD1. CDR3 size: 15 residues. V lost 3 bases to trimming and J lost 5 bases; unmatched junction nucleotides: 7. The CDR3 coding sequence is TGTGCCAGCAGTTTCGACAGGGTGGGCGATCAGCCCCAGCATTTT. Amino acids: CASSFDRVGDQPQHF.

This clonotype occurred a few times. The chain joins TRBV19 to TRBJ2-6; D possibly corresponds to TRBD1 (6 bases). V was cut by 10 bases and J by 2 bases, with 24 bases left in between. The CDR3 is made up of 18 amino acids. CDR1 and CDR2 (germline): LNHDA, SQIVND (reference sequence). As DNA, the CDR3 is TGTGCCACCAATGACTGGGACACCACAGCGGCTGGGGCCAACGTCCTGACTTTC. It is translated as CATNDWDTTAAGANVLTF.

This clonotype occurred a few times. The rearrangement joins TRBV12-3 or TRBV12-4 to TRBJ2-1, with 9 bases lining up with TRBD1. This CDR3 is 17 amino acids long. V was clipped by 6 bases and J by 5 bases; unmatched bases: 14. In DNA, the CDR3 is TGTGCCAGCAGCCGAGGGACAGGGATGACCTACGACAATGAGCAGTTCTTC. Its translation: CASSRGTGMTYDNEQFF.

The V and J genes are TRBV4-1 and TRBJ1-5; tentatively, D is TRBD1 (6 bases). The germline V gene encodes CDR1 MGHRA and CDR2 YSYEKL. This CDR3 comprises 14 residues. The ends were cut back, 0 bases at V and 5 bases at J, with 8 bases in the middle. CDR3 loop: CASSQEGADQPQHF. The CDR3 nucleotides read TGCGCCAGCAGCCAAGAGGGGGCGGATCAGCCCCAGCATTTT.

In this sample, this clonotype turned up a few times. The chain couples TRBV20-1 to TRBJ1-5; the match to TRBD1 covers 10 bases. Germline-derived CDR1 and CDR2 are DFQATT and SNEGSKA (reference sequence). The CDR3 loop spans 14 amino acids. The J segment lost 6 bases and the V segment lost 5 bases, leaving 7 bases of the junction unmatched. CDR3 bases: TGCAGTGCTGGGGGGACAGGGGACAGTCAGCCCCAGCATTTT. Amino acids: CSAGGTGDSQPQHF.

This clonotype was seen a few times. CDR3 in DNA: TGTGCCAGCAGCCCATCACCGCTGAGGGTTAACATTCAGTACTTC. Translated: CASSPSPLRVNIQYF. The chain joins TRBV7-6 to TRBJ2-4; perhaps TRBD2 as D (5 bases). The CDR3 is 15 residues long. Germline V gene sequence: CDR1 SGHVS, CDR2 FNYEAQ. The V end was cut by 5 bases, the J end by 7 bases, with 18 bases between.

V is TRBV6-5 and J is TRBJ2-7; the D gene is possibly TRBD1 (5 bases). The CDR3 is 14 residues long. Trimming removed 0 bases from V and 2 bases from J, with 8 bases in between. CDR1 and CDR2 (germline): MNHEY, SVGAGI. The CDR3 DNA sequence: TGTGCCAGCAGTTACTCTGACAGACCCTACGAGCAGTACTTC. Its protein is CASSYSDRPYEQYF.

The rearrangement links TRBV11-2 to TRBJ2-7; D is possibly TRBD1 (5 bases). This CDR3 comprises 14 residues. Germline V lookup: CDR1 SGHAT, CDR2 FQNNGV. Trimming stripped 1 base from V and 2 bases from J, with 9 bases between. In DNA form, the CDR3 reads TGTGCCAGCAGCTTAGTGTACAGGCCCTACGAGCAGTACTTC. It is translated as CASSLVYRPYEQYF.

This clonotype occurred many times. The gene calls are TRBV4-1 and TRBJ1-1; TRBD1 is a possible D gene (6 bases). Germline CDR1 MGHRA, CDR2 YSYEKL. This CDR3 spans 14 amino acids. Trimming stripped 5 bases from V and 5 bases from J, with 15 bases between. The CDR3 coding sequence is TGCGCCAGCAGCAGCGTACAGGGAGGGACTGAAGCTTTCTTT. This encodes CASSSVQGGTEAFF.

This clonotype was seen only a few times. This chain joins TRBV10-3 and TRBJ1-1, with D unclear. V was cut by 2 bases and J by 11 bases, with 15 bases left in between. This CDR3 is 13 amino acids long. Per germline, CDR1 ENHRY and CDR2 SYGVKD. The CDR3 sequence: CAISEPDGTPAFF. The CDR3 DNA reads TGTGCCATCAGTGAGCCGGACGGAACCCCCGCTTTCTTT.

This clonotype was picked up one time. V and J are TRBV20-1 and TRBJ2-7, with 7 bases aligning to TRBD1. The CDR3 loop spans 16 amino acids. Germline CDR1 and CDR2: DFQATT and SNEGSKA (reference sequence). The V segment lost 4 bases and the J segment 3 bases; nucleotides outside the gene matches: 15. DNA of the CDR3: TGCAGTGCTATGAGTACGATGCTACAGGGGAACTACGAGCAGTACTTC. Translating it yields CSAMSTMLQGNYEQYF.

V gene TRBV11-2 combines with J gene TRBJ1-4, with TRBD1 identical over 8 bases. Trimming took 3 bases from V and 7 from J; bases not matched to a gene: 4. This CDR3 comprises 14 residues. CDR1 and CDR2 from the germline V gene are SGHAT and FQNNGV. The CDR3 coding sequence is TGTGCCAGCAGCTTCGCTCAGGGGGCTGAAAAACTGTTTTTT. The encoded protein is CASSFAQGAEKLFF.

This chain connects TRBV5-6 to TRBJ2-5; TRBD1 agrees at 7 bases. Germline values: CDR1 SGHDT, CDR2 YYEEEE. V gave up 0 bases and J gave up 1 base; unmatched junction bases: 6. The CDR3 length is 16 residues. The CDR3 is CASSLGSGTAQETQYF. Written as DNA, the CDR3 is TGTGCCAGCAGCTTGGGTTCCGGGACAGCCCAAGAGACCCAGTACTTC.